This TCR beta chain was retrieved from a study of blood T cell repertoires in COVID-19. Assay: immunoSEQ multiplex PCR; the TCRdb copy retains only in-frame clones and omits some. Among about 170,000 clones listed, 80% to 90% were seen once. This clone was seen a few times. Germline V CDR1 and CDR2: SGHRS, YFSETQ. The junction had 5 bases not matched to a gene; V was cut back by 1 base and J by 2 bases. This CDR3 comprises 15 residues. The V gene is TRBV5-1, the J gene TRBJ2-5; 7 bases are shared with TRBD2. The clonotype comes from a woman at least 80 years old with acute or convalescent COVID-19. Input material: peripheral blood. CDR3 region: CASSLFLGGQETQYF. CDR3 nucleotide sequence: TGCGCCAGCAGCTTGTTTTTGGGGGGGCAAGAGACCCAGTACTTC.